A single sample gave rise to the 22 T cell receptor beta chains below, sequenced in a study of blood T cell repertoires in COVID-19. Produced via immunoSEQ multiplex PCR; TCRdb's table is partial and in-frame only. This repertoire shows fewer than 350,000 clones, about 90% found once; its top ten account for just over 1%. The sample consisted of PBMCs or T cells enriched from blood (not recorded which). All receptors come from a young woman who had been exposed to COVID-19.

V usage is TRBV19 and J usage is TRBJ1-5; D remains unclear. The germline V gene encodes CDR1 LNHDA and CDR2 SQIVND (reference sequence). V was shortened by 5 bases and J by 0 bases, with 14 bases between the two germline ends. The CDR3 is 16 amino acids. The CDR3 DNA follows: TGTGCCAGTAGTGTCTCAGAGGACTATAGCAATCAGCCCCAGCATTTT. It yields the protein CASSVSEDYSNQPQHF.

The rearrangement joins TRBV5-1 to TRBJ2-1, with TRBD2 matching 12 bases. With V trimmed by 3 bases and J by 7 bases, 5 bases remained unmatched. CDR3 length: 15 residues. The germline CDR1 and CDR2 sequences are SGHRS and YFSETQ. The CDR3 protein is CASSSTSGSLNEQFF. The CDR3 DNA sequence: TGCGCCAGCAGCTCGACTAGCGGGAGTTTGAATGAGCAGTTCTTC.

The V gene is TRBV28, the J gene TRBJ2-3, with D perhaps matching TRBD2 (6 bases). With 2 bases removed from V and 0 bases from J, the gap between germline ends came to 15 bases. Germline CDR1 is MDHEN and CDR2 is SYDVKM. The CDR3 extends over 17 amino acids. The CDR3: CASSLMVGRMSTDTQYF. The CDR3 nucleotides read TGTGCCAGCAGTTTAATGGTCGGGAGAATGAGCACAGATACGCAGTATTTT.

This CDR3 is CASRLAGAPHEQYF. Here the CDR3 DNA reads TGTGCCAGCAGGTTAGCGGGAGCCCCCCACGAGCAGTACTTC. The chain employs TRBV6-5 and TRBJ2-7; 9 nucleotides line up with TRBD2. The CDR3 has 14 residues. Germline lookup yields CDR1 MNHEY and CDR2 SVGAGI. V lost 6 bases and J lost 5; bases outside the gene matches: 8.

V gene TRBV7-8 combines with J gene TRBJ1-5; D gene uncertain. The CDR3 is 14 amino acids. CDR1 and CDR2 (germline): SGHVS, FQNEAQ. With 1 base removed from V and 2 bases from J, the gap between germline ends came to 6 bases. The CDR3 sequence: CASSLERGNQPQHF. CDR3 bases: TGTGCCAGCAGCTTAGAACGCGGCAATCAGCCCCAGCATTTT.

This chain joins TRBV28 and TRBJ1-2; perhaps TRBD1 as D (5 bases). The germline V gene has CDR1 MDHEN and CDR2 SYDVKM. V dropped 5 bases and J dropped 8 bases, with 24 bases sitting between them. The CDR3 loop spans 16 amino acids. CDR3 in DNA: TGTGCCAGCAGTCCACGGAGGGCAGGGAGGTCCCAGGGCTACACCTTC. It encodes CASSPRRAGRSQGYTF.

The chain couples TRBV28 to TRBJ2-7; 15 bases align to TRBD2. Germline CDR1 is MDHEN and CDR2 is SYDVKM. V gave up 3 bases and J gave up 6 bases; unmatched junction bases: 12. The CDR3 runs 18 residues. CDR3 residues: CASSFVFGLAGGPGEQYF. As DNA, the CDR3 is TGTGCCAGCAGTTTTGTCTTTGGACTAGCGGGAGGGCCTGGCGAGCAGTACTTC.

In its sample, this clone was seen a few times. The chain is built from TRBV6-5 and TRBJ1-2; D may be TRBD1 (6 bases). The length of the CDR3 is 14 residues. In germline, CDR1 is MNHEY, CDR2 SVGAGI. The germline V and J ends were trimmed by 6 bases and 4 bases, with 15 bases remaining between them. The CDR3 protein is CASRVSGTSYGYTF. CDR3 nucleotides: TGTGCCAGCAGGGTGAGTGGGACAAGCTATGGCTACACCTTC.

This clone was counted a few times. V is TRBV11-2 and J is TRBJ2-1, with 8 bases fitting TRBD2. V gave up 4 bases and J gave up 5 bases; unmatched junction bases: 7. Germline V lookup: CDR1 SGHAT, CDR2 FQNNGV. This CDR3 is built from 15 residues. The CDR3 DNA reads as TGTGCCAGCAGCTCCAGCGGGAGAGTGGACAATGAGCAGTTCTTC. Its translation: CASSSSGRVDNEQFF.

The genes are TRBV21-1 and TRBJ1-5; the tabulated D call, TRBD1, remains unverified against the DNA. TRBV21-1 is assigned pseudogene status. This CDR3 is built from 18 residues. For the CDR3, the DNA is TGTGCCAGCAGTAGGGACAGGTTTGGGACCCGTAGCAATCAGCCCCAGCATTTT. Translated: CASSRDRFGTRSNQPQHF.

The V gene is TRBV7-2, the J gene TRBJ2-1; 7 nucleotides match TRBD2. The CDR3 runs 15 residues. From germline, CDR1 is SGHTA and CDR2 FQGNSA. The V segment lost 3 bases and the J segment 5 bases; nucleotides outside the gene matches: 7. CDR3: CASSLGGSLHNEQFF. The CDR3 DNA is TGTGCCAGCAGCTTGGGAGGGAGTTTACACAATGAGCAGTTCTTC.

The rearrangement joins TRBV6-4 to TRBJ1-6; 7 bases are shared with TRBD1. This CDR3 is 17 amino acids long. With 0 bases clipped from V and 5 bases from J, the junction kept 7 bases outside the gene matches. Germline V lookup: CDR1 MRHNA, CDR2 SNTAGT. The CDR3 reads CASSDSPGTVDNSPLHF. CDR3 coding DNA: TGTGCCAGCAGTGACTCACCCGGGACAGTTGATAATTCACCCCTCCACTTT.

The CDR3 loop reads CASSFNSGPGEVTEAFF. CDR3 bases: TGTGCCAGTAGTTTCAACTCAGGCCCCGGGGAAGTCACTGAAGCTTTCTTT. The chain is built from TRBV19 and TRBJ1-1; no reliable D call. Germline assignment: CDR1 LNHDA and CDR2 SQIVND (reference sequence). V lost 5 bases and J 4 bases, leaving 23 bases between the germline ends. CDR3 size: 17 residues.

This clone was recorded at least ten times. The chain carries TRBV4-2 and TRBJ2-7, with 9 bases identical to TRBD1. Germline V gene lookup returns CDR1 LGHNA and CDR2 YNFKEQ. The CDR3 totals 15 residues. The V gene end was trimmed by 0 bases and the J gene end by 3 bases; junction bases not matched to a gene: 3. The CDR3 protein is CASSQDPGQGYEQYF. The CDR3 region has the DNA TGTGCCAGCAGCCAAGATCCGGGACAGGGCTACGAGCAGTACTTC.

This clone was picked up one time. J is TRBJ2-1 and V is TRBV27; D is undetermined. Germline loops: CDR1 MNHEY, CDR2 SMNVEV (reference sequence). The ends were cut back, 4 bases at V and 3 bases at J, with 13 bases in the middle. The CDR3 spans 15 residues. For the CDR3, the DNA is TGTGCCAGCAGTTCGGTGCAGGCCTTCTACAATGAGCAGTTCTTC. Its translation is CASSSVQAFYNEQFF.

V gene TRBV10-3 combines with J gene TRBJ1-1; D perhaps matches TRBD1 (6 bases). Germline V gives CDR1 ENHRY, CDR2 SYGVKD. V was shortened by 11 bases and J by 1 base, with 11 bases between the two germline ends. There are 12 residues in the CDR3. Written as DNA, the CDR3 is TGTGCCGGGAGGGGGGAGAACACTGAAGCTTTCTTT. Translation: CAGRGENTEAFF.

The chain couples TRBV19 to TRBJ2-7, with a possible D match to TRBD1 (6 bases). CDR3 length: 15 amino acids. Trimming took 4 bases from V and 3 from J, leaving 16 bases between them. The germline CDR1 and CDR2 sequences are LNHDA and SQIVND (reference sequence). In DNA, the CDR3 is TGTGCCAGTAGTAACAGGGACCCCGGCCTCTACGAGCAGTACTTC. Protein: CASSNRDPGLYEQYF.

The chain joins TRBV30 to TRBJ2-2; tentatively, D is TRBD2 (5 bases). Germline V gene sequence: CDR1 GTSNPN, CDR2 SVGIG (reference sequence). V lost 0 bases and J lost 7, with 9 bases in between. CDR3 size: 13 residues. Here the CDR3 reads CAWSVVAGGELFF. CDR3 DNA sequence: TGTGCCTGGAGTGTAGTGGCGGGCGGGGAGCTGTTTTTT.

Concerning this clone itself: An end of the junction does not agree with germline; a read error may underlie this. The V and J genes are TRBV11-2 and TRBJ2-7; D is uncertain. This CDR3 region has 14 residues. Germline CDR1 reads SGHAT; CDR2 reads FQNNGV. As DNA, the CDR3 is TGTGCCAGCAGCTTAGAAGCTAGGAGCGCTACCCTTAACTTC. Translating gives CASSLEARSATLNF. Together with reference TRBV11-2 and TRBJ2-7, the CDR3 gives the full variable domain: EAGVAQSPRYKIIEKRQSVAFWCNPISGHATLYWYQQILGQGPKLLIQFQNNGVVDDSQLPKDRFSAERLKGVDSTLKIQPAKLEDSAVYLCASSLEARSATLNFGPGTRLTVT.

This chain connects TRBV5-8 to TRBJ1-5; no definite D call. The germline V gene encodes CDR1 SGHTS and CDR2 YDEGEE. This CDR3 is 18 amino acids long. With 1 base removed from V and 1 base from J, the gap between germline ends came to 18 bases. In DNA form, the CDR3 reads TGTGCCAGCAGCTTGACCCGGGATTCAATTTGGAGCAATCAGCCCCAGCATTTT. Protein sequence: CASSLTRDSIWSNQPQHF.

The chain is built from TRBV13 and TRBJ1-2, with D possibly matching TRBD1 (6 bases). V shed 5 bases and J shed 7 bases, with 20 bases lying between them. The CDR3 consists of 15 residues. In germline, CDR1 is PRHDT, CDR2 FYEKMQ (reference sequence). The chain's CDR3 is CASSEFTGQSGGYTF. In DNA, the CDR3 is TGTGCCAGCAGCGAATTTACCGGACAGAGTGGTGGCTACACCTTC.

V gene TRBV20-1 combines with J gene TRBJ1-1, with D possibly being TRBD1 (5 bases). Trimming left V 3 bases short and J 0 bases short, with 14 bases between. Per the germline V gene, CDR1 is DFQATT and CDR2 is SNEGSKA (reference sequence). This CDR3 has 15 amino acids. DNA for the CDR3: TGCAGTGCTAGTGACGGGGGACCTATGAACACTGAAGCTTTCTTT. It is translated as CSASDGGPMNTEAFF.